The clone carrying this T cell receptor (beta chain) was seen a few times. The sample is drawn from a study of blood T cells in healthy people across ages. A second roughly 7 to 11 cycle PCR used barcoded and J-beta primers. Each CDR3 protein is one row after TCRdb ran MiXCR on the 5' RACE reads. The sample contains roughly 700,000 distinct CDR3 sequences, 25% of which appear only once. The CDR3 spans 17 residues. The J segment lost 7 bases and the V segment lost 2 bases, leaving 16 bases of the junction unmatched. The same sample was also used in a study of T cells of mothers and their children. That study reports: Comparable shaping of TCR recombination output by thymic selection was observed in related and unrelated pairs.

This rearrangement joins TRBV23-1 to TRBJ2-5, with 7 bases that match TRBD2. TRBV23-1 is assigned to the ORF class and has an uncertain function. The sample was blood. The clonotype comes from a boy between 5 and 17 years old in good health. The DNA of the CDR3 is TGCGCCAGCAGTCAAGAAATCAGCGGGAATGGGGTCGTGACCCAGTACTTC. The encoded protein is CASSQEISGNGVVTQYF.